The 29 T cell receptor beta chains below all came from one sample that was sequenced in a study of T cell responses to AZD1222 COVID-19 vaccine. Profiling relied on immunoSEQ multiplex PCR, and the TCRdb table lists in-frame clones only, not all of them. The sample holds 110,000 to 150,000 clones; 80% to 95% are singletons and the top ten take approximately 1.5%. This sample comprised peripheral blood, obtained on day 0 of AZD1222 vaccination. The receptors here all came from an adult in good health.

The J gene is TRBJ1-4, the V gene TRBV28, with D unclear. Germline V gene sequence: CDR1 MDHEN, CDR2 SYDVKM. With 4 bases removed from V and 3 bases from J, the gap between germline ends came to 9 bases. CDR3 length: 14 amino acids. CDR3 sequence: CASSSIPANEKLFF. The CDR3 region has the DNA TGTGCCAGCAGTTCCATACCGGCTAATGAAAAACTGTTTTTT.

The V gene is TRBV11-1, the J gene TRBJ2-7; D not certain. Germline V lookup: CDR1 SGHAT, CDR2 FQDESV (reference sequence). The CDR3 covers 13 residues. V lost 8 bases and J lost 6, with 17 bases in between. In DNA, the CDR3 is TGTGCCAGCGCCTTGTTTGTCTTGGGCGAGCAGTACTTC. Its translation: CASALFVLGEQYF.

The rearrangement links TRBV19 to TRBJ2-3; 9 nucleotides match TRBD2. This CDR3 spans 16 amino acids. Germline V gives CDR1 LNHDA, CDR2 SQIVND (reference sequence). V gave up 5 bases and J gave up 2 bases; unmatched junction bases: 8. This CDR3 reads CASSARGGVTTDTQYF. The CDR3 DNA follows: TGTGCCAGTAGTGCTCGCGGGGGGGTGACCACAGATACGCAGTATTTT.

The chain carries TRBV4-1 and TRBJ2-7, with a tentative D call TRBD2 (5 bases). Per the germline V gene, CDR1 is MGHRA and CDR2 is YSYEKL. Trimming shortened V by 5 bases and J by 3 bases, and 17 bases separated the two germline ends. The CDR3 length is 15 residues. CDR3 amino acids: CASSSVRRRGYEQYF. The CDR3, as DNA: TGCGCCAGCAGCTCGGTGAGGCGCCGGGGCTACGAGCAGTACTTC.

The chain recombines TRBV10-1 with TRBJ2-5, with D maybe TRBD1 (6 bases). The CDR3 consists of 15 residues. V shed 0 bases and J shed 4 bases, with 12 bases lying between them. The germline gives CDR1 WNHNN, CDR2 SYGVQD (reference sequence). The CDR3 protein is CASSESGGIGETQYF. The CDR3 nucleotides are TGCGCCAGCAGTGAGTCTGGGGGCATAGGAGAGACCCAGTACTTC.

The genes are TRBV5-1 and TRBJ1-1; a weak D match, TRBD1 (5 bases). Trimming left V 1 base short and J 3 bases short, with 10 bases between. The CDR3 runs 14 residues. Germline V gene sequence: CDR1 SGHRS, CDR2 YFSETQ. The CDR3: CASSLSREDTEAFF. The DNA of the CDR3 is TGCGCCAGCAGCTTGAGCAGGGAGGACACTGAAGCTTTCTTT. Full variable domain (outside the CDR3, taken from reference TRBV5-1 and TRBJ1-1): KAGVTQTPRYLIKTRGQQVTLSCSPISGHRSVSWYQQTPGQGLQFLFEYFSETQRNKGNFPGRFSGRQFSNSRSEMNVSTLELGDSALYLCASSLSREDTEAFFGQGTRLTVV.

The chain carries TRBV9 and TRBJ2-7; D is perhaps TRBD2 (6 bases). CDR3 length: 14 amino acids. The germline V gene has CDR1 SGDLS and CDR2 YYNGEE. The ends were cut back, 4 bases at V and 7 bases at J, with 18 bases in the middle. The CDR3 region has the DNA TGTGCCAGCAGCCCGGGACTTACCTGGCGGGAGCAGTACTTC. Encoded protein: CASSPGLTWREQYF.

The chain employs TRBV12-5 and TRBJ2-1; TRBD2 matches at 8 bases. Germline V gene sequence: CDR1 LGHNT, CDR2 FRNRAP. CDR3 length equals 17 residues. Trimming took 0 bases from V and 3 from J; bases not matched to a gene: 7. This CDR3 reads CASGLVLGLGSYNEQFF. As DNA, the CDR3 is TGTGCTAGTGGTTTGGTATTGGGACTAGGAAGCTACAATGAGCAGTTCTTC.

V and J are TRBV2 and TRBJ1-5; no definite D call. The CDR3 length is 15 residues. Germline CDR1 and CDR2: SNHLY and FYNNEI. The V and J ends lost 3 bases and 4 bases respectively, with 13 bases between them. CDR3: CASSERAQANQPQHF. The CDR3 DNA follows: TGTGCCAGCAGTGAGAGGGCCCAAGCAAATCAGCCCCAGCATTTT.

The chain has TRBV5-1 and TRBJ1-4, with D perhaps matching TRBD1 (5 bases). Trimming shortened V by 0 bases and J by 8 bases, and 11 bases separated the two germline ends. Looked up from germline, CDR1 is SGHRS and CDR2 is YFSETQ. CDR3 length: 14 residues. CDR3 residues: CASSLGGKEEKLFF. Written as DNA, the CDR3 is TGCGCCAGCAGCTTGGGGGGGAAGGAGGAAAAACTGTTTTTT.

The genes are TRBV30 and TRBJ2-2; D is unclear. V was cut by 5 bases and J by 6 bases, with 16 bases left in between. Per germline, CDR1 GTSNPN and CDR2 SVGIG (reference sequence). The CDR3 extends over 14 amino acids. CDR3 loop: CAWGDWPSAGELFF. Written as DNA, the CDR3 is TGTGCCTGGGGCGATTGGCCGAGTGCCGGGGAGCTGTTTTTT.

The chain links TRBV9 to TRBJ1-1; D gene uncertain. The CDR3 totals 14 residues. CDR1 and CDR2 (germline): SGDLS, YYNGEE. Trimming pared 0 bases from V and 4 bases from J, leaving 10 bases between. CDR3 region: CASSVAGYGTEAFF. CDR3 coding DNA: TGTGCCAGCAGCGTAGCGGGATACGGCACTGAAGCTTTCTTT.

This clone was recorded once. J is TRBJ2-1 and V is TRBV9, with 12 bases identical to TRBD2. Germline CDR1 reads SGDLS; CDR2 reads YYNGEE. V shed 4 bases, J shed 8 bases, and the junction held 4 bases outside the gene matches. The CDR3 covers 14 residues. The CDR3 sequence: CASSLGLAGHEQFF. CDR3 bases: TGTGCCAGCAGCTTAGGACTAGCGGGGCATGAGCAGTTCTTC.

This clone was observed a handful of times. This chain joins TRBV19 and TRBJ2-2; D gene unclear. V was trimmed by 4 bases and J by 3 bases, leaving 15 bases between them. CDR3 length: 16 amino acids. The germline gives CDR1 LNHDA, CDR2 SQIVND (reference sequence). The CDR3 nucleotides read TGTGCCAGTAGTAATTCGCTCAGCGAATACACCGGGGAGCTGTTTTTT. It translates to CASSNSLSEYTGELFF.

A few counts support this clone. The CDR3 region is CASSLRHSPSSGANVLTF. In DNA form, the CDR3 reads TGCGCCAGCAGTCTACGACACTCCCCGTCCTCTGGGGCCAACGTCCTGACTTTC. This chain connects TRBV4-1 to TRBJ2-6; no firm D call. CDR3 length: 18 residues. Trimming took off 6 bases at V and 0 bases at J, with 18 bases between the two ends. CDR1 is MGHRA and CDR2 is YSYEKL in the germline V gene.

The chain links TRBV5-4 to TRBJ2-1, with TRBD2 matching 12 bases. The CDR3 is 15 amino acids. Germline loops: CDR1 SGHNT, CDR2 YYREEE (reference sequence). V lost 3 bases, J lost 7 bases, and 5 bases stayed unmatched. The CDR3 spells CASSSSSGRVNEQFF. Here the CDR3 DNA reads TGTGCCAGCAGCTCTTCTAGCGGGAGGGTTAATGAGCAGTTCTTC.

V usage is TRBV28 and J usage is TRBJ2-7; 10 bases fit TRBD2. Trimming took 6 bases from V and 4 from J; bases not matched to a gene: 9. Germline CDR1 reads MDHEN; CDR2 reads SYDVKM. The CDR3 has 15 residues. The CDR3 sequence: CASRRAGGGLYEQYF. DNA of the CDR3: TGTGCCAGCAGAAGAGCGGGAGGGGGCTTATACGAGCAGTACTTC.

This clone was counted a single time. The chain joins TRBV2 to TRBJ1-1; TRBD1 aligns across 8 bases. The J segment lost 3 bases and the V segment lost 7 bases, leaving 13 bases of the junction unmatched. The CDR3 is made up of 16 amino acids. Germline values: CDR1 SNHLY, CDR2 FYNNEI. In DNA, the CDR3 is TGTGCCAGCACAGGGGGCAGGGGGTATTTGCACACTGAAGCTTTCTTT. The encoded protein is CASTGGRGYLHTEAFF.

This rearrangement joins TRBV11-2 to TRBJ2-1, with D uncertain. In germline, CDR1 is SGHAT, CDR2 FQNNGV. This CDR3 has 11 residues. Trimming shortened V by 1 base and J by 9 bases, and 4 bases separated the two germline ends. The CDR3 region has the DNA TGTGCCAGCAGCTTAGGTCCTGAGCAGTTCTTC. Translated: CASSLGPEQFF.

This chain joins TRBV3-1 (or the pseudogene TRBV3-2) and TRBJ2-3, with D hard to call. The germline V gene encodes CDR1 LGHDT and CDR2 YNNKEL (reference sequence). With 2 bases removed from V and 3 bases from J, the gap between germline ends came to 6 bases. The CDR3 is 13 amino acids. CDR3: CASSQLGTDTQYF. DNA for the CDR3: TGTGCCAGCAGCCAACTGGGAACAGATACGCAGTATTTT.

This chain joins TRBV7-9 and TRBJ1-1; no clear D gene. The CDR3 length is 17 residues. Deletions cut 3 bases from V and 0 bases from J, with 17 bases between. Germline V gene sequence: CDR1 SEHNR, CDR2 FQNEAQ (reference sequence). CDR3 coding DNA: TGTGCCAGCAGCTTTGGTTGGTCCGAATCCATGAACACTGAAGCTTTCTTT. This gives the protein CASSFGWSESMNTEAFF.

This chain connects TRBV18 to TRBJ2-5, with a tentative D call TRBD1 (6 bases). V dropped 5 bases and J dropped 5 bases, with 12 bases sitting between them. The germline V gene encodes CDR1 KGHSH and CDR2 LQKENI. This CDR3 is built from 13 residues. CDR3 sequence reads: CASSSGARETQYF. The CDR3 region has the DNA TGTGCCAGCTCATCAGGGGCTAGGGAGACCCAGTACTTC. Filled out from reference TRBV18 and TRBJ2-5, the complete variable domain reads NAGVMQNPRHLVRRRGQEARLRCSPMKGHSHVYWYRQLPEEGLKFMVYLQKENIIDESGMPKERFSAEFPKEGPSILRIQQVVRGDSAAYFCASSSGARETQYFGPGTRLLVL.

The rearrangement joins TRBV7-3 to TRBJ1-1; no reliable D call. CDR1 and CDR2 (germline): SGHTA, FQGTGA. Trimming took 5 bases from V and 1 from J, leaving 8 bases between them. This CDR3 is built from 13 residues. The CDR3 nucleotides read TGTGCCAGCAGCCCCGGCCCGAACACTGAAGCTTTCTTT. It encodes CASSPGPNTEAFF.

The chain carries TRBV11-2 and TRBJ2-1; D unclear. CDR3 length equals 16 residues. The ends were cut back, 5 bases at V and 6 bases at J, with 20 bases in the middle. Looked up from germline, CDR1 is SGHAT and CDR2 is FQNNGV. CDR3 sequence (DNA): TGTGCCAGCAGCCCCATGGCGCGCGTGGCCGTCAATGAGCAGTTCTTC. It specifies CASSPMARVAVNEQFF.

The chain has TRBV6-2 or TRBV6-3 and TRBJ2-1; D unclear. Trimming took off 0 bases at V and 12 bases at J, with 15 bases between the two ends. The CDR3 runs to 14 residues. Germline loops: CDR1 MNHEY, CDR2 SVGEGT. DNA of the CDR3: TGTGCCAGCAGTTACTCCGGCGAAGCAGGCGCGCAGTTCTTC. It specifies CASSYSGEAGAQFF.

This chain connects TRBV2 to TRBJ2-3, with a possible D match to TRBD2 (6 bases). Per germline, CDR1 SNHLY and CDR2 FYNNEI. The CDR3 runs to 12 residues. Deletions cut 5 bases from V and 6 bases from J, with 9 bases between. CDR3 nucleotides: TGTGCCAGCAGTCGGGGGTACGATACGCAGTATTTT. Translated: CASSRGYDTQYF.

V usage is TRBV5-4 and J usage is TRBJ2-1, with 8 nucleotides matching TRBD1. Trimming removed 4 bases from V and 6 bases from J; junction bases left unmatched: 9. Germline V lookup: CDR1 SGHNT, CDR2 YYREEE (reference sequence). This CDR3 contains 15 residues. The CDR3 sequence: CASSAMTGVSNEQFF. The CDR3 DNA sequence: TGTGCCAGCAGCGCAATGACAGGGGTCTCCAATGAGCAGTTCTTC.

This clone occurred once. For the CDR3, the DNA is TGTGCCAGCAGACCCGAGTTAGTTCTTGGCTACACCTTC. It encodes CASRPELVLGYTF. The chain is built from TRBV12-3 or TRBV12-4 and TRBJ1-2; D not certain. V was clipped by 6 bases and J by 7 bases, with 15 bases between them. This CDR3 is 13 amino acids long.

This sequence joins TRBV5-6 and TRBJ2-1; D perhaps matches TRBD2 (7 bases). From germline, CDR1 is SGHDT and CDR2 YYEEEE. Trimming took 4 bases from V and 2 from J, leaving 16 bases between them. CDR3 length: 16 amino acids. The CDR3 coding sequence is TGTGCCAGCAGCGACCCGAGGGGGAGGGCCTACAATGAGCAGTTCTTC. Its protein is CASSDPRGRAYNEQFF.